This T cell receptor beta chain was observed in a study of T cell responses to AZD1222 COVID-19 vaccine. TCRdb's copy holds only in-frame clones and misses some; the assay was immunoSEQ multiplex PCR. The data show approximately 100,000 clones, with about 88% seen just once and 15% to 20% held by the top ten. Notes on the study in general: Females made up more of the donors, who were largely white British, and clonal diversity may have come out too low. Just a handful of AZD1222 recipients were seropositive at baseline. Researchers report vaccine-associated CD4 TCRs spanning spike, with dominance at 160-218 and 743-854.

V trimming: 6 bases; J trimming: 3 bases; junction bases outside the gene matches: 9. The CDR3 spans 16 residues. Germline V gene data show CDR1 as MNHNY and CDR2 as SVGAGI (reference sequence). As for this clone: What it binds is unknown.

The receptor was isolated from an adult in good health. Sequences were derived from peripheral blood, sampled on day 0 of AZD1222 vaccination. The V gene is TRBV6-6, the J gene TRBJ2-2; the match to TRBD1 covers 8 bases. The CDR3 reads CASSRTGQGHTGELFF. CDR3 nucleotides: TGTGCCAGCAGCCGAACCGGACAGGGACACACCGGGGAGCTGTTTTTT.